This T cell receptor beta chain is drawn from a study of technical replicates of blood from several donors. This CDR3 has 15 residues. Trimming shortened V by 6 bases and J by 2 bases, and 17 bases separated the two germline ends. Germline V lookup: CDR1 SGDLS, CDR2 YYNGEE. Sequenced by immunoSEQ multiplex PCR; TCRdb stores in-frame clones only, minus some. The table has some 77,000 clones, about 92% seen once; the top ten hold roughly 0.37%. Sequencing was performed on T cells isolated from PBMCs. The TCR sequence derives from a human donor in good health. This chain joins TRBV9 and TRBJ1-1; D may be TRBD1 (6 bases). The DNA of the CDR3 is TGTGCCAGCAACCCCCTTGGGACATCTAACACTGAAGCTTTCTTT. This codes for CASNPLGTSNTEAFF. The full variable domain, its missing parts supplied by reference TRBV9 and TRBJ1-1, is DSGVTQTPKHLITATGQRVTLRCSPRSGDLSVYWYQQSLDQGLQFLIQYYNGEERAKGNILERFSAQQFPDLHSELNLSSLELGDSALYFCASNPLGTSNTEAFFGQGTRLTVV.